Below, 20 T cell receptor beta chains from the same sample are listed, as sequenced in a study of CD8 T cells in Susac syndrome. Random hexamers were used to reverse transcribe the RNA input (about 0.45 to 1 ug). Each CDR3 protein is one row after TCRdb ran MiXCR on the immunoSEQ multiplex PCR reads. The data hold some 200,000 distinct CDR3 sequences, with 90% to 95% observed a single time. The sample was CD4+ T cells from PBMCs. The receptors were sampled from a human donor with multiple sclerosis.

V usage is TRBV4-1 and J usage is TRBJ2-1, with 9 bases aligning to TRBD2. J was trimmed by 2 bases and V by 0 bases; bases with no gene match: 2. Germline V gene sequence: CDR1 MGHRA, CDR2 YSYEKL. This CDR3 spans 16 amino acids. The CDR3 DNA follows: TGCGCCAGCAGCCAAGAGGGCGGGAGGGCCTACAATGAGCAGTTCTTC. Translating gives CASSQEGGRAYNEQFF.

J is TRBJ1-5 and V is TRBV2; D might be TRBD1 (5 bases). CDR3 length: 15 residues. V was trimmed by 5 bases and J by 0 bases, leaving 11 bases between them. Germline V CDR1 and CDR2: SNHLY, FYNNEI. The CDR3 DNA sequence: TGTGCCAGCAGTTTCAGGGAAAGTAGCAATCAGCCCCAGCATTTT. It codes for CASSFRESSNQPQHF.

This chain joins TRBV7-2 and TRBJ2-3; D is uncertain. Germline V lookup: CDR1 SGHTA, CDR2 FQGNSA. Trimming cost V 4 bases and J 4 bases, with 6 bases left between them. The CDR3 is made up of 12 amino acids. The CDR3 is CASSSIPDTQYF. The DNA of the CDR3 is TGTGCCAGCAGCTCCATCCCAGATACGCAGTATTTT.

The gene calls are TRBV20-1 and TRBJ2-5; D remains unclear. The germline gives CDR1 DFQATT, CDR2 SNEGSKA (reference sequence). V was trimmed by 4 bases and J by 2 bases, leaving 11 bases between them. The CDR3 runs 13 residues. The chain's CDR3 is CSATAWGQETQYF. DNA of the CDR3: TGCAGTGCTACTGCATGGGGACAAGAGACCCAGTACTTC.

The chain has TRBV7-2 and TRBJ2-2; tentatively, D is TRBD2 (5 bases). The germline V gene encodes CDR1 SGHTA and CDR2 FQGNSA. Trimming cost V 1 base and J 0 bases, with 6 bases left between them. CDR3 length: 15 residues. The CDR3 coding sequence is TGTGCCAGCAGCTTAGGACTATCGAACACCGGGGAGCTGTTTTTT. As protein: CASSLGLSNTGELFF.

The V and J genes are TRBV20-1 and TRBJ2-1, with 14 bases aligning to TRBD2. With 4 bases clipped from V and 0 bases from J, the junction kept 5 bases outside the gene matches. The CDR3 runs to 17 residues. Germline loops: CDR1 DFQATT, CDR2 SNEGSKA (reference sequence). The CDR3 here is CSAKGLAGDSSYNEQFF. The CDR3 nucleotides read TGCAGTGCTAAGGGACTAGCGGGGGACAGCTCCTACAATGAGCAGTTCTTC.

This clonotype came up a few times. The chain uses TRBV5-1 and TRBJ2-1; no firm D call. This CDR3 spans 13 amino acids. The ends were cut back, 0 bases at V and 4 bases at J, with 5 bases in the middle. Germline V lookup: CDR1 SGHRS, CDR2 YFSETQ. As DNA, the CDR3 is TGCGCCAGCAGCTTGGGGGTGTACAATGAGCAGTTCTTC. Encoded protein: CASSLGVYNEQFF.

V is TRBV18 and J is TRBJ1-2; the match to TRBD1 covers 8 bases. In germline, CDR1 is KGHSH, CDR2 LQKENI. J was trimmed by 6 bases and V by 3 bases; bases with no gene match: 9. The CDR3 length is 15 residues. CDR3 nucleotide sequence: TGTGCCAGCTCACCCGTATCAGGACAGGGTAATGGCTACACCTTC. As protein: CASSPVSGQGNGYTF. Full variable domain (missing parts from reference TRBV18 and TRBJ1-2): NAGVMQNPRHLVRRRGQEARLRCSPMKGHSHVYWYRQLPEEGLKFMVYLQKENIIDESGMPKERFSAEFPKEGPSILRIQQVVRGDSAAYFCASSPVSGQGNGYTFGSGTRLTVV.

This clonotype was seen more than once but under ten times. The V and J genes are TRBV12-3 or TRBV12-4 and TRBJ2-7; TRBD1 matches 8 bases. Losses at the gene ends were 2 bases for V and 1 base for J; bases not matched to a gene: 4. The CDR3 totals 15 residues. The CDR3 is CASSLSTGGSYEQYF. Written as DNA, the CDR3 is TGTGCCAGCAGTTTATCTACAGGGGGATCCTACGAGCAGTACTTC.

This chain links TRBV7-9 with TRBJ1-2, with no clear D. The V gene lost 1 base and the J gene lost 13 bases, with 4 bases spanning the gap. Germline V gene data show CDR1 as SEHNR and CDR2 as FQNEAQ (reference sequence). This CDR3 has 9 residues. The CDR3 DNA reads TGTGCCAGCAGCTTAGGGCCCACCTTC. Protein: CASSLGPTF.

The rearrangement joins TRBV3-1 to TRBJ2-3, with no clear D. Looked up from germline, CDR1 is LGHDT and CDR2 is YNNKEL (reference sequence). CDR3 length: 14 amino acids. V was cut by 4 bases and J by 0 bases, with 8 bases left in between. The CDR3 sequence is CASSRRASTDTQYF. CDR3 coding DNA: TGTGCCAGCAGCCGCAGAGCTAGCACAGATACGCAGTATTTT.

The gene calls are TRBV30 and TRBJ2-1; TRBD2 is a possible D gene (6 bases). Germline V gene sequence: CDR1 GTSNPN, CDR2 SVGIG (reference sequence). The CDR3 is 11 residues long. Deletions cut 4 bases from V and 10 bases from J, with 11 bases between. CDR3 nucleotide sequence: TGTGCCTGGACTAGCGCCCACGAGCAGTTCTTC. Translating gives CAWTSAHEQFF. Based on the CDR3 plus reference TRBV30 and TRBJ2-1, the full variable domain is SQTIHQWPATLVQPVGSPLSLECTVEGTSNPNLYWYRQAAGRGLQLLFYSVGIGQISSEVPQNLSASRPQDRQFILSSKKLLLSDSGFYLCAWTSAHEQFFGPGTRLTVL.

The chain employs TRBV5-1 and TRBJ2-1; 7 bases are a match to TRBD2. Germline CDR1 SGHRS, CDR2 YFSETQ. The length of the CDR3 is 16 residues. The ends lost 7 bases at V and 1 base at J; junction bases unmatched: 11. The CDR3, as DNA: TGCGCCAGCGGACTGATGGCGGGAGCGTCCTACAATGAGCAGTTCTTC. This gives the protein CASGLMAGASYNEQFF.

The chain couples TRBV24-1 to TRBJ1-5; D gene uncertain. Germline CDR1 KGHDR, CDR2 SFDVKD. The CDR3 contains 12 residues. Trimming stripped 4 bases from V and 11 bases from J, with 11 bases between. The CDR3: CATSDGSRAQHF. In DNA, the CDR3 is TGTGCCACCAGTGACGGTAGCCGGGCCCAGCATTTT.

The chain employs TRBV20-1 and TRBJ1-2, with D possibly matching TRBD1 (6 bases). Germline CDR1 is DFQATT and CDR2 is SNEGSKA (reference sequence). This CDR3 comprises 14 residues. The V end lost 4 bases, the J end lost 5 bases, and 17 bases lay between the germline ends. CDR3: CSATTGGQGYGYTF. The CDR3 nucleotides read TGCAGTGCTACTACGGGGGGCCAAGGATATGGCTACACCTTC.

Here the CDR3 reads CAWSAGFETQYF. The CDR3 DNA reads as TGTGCCTGGAGTGCGGGGTTCGAGACCCAGTACTTC. V and J are TRBV30 and TRBJ2-5, with D maybe TRBD2 (5 bases). Germline V gene lookup returns CDR1 GTSNPN and CDR2 SVGIG (reference sequence). V gave up 1 base and J gave up 5 bases, with 8 bases separating them. The CDR3 is made up of 12 amino acids. Looking up the rest from reference TRBV30 and TRBJ2-5 gives the full variable domain: SQTIHQWPATLVQPVGSPLSLECTVEGTSNPNLYWYRQAAGRGLQLLFYSVGIGQISSEVPQNLSASRPQDRQFILSSKKLLLSDSGFYLCAWSAGFETQYFGPGTRLLVL.

CDR3 amino acids: CASGLGSGDTGELFF. The DNA for the CDR3 is TGTGCCAGCGGTCTCGGATCAGGGGACACCGGGGAGCTGTTTTTT. V usage is TRBV12-3 or TRBV12-4 and J usage is TRBJ2-2; tentatively, D is TRBD1 (6 bases). Trimming took 8 bases from V and 3 from J, leaving 16 bases between them. The CDR3 loop spans 15 amino acids.

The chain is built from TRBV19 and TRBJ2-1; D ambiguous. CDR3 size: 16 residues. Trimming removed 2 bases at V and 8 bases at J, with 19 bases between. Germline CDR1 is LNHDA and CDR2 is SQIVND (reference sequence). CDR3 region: CASSIQVAAWTDEQFF. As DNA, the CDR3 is TGTGCCAGTAGTATACAGGTGGCGGCCTGGACGGATGAGCAGTTCTTC.

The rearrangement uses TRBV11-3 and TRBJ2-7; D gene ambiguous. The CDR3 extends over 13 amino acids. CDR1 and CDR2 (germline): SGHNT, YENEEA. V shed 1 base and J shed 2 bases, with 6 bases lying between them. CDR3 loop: CASSLAAAYEQYF. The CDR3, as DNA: TGTGCCAGCAGCTTAGCCGCGGCCTACGAGCAGTACTTC.

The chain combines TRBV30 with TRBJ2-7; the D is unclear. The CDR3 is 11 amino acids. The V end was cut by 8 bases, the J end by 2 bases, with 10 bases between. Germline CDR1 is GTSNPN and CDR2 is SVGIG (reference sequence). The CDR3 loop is CARGVAYEQYF. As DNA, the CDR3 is TGTGCCCGCGGAGTAGCCTACGAGCAGTACTTC. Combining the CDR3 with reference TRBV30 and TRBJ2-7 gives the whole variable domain SQTIHQWPATLVQPVGSPLSLECTVEGTSNPNLYWYRQAAGRGLQLLFYSVGIGQISSEVPQNLSASRPQDRQFILSSKKLLLSDSGFYLCARGVAYEQYFGPGTRLTVT.